The 21 T cell receptor beta chains listed next were all sequenced from one sample in a study of T cell changes during pregnancy in multiple sclerosis. Sequenced by immunoSEQ multiplex PCR; TCRdb stores in-frame clones only, minus some. Of tens of thousands of clones detected, 80% to 95% appear once; the ten largest clones hold under 2.5%. The sequencing used peripheral blood, collected in the third trimester of pregnancy. The receptors were gathered from a female donor with multiple sclerosis, enrolled in a pregnancy study.

This clone was detected only a few times. This sequence joins TRBV11-3 and TRBJ2-5; 7 nucleotides agree with TRBD1. Germline V gives CDR1 SGHNT, CDR2 YENEEA. With 4 bases clipped from V and 2 bases from J, the junction kept 1 base outside the gene matches. This CDR3 has 13 residues. CDR3 sequence (DNA): TGTGCCAGCAGCTCGGGACAGCAAGAGACCCAGTACTTC. As protein: CASSSGQQETQYF.

CDR3 sequence (DNA): TGTGCCAGCAGCCTCACGGGAGTACAAAACTATGGCTACACCTTC. It codes for CASSLTGVQNYGYTF. V is TRBV9 and J is TRBJ1-2; D is unclear. The CDR3 is 15 residues long. V dropped 4 bases and J dropped 2 bases, with 15 bases sitting between them. Germline V gives CDR1 SGDLS, CDR2 YYNGEE. The complete variable domain, with remaining parts taken from reference TRBV9 and TRBJ1-2, reads DSGVTQTPKHLITATGQRVTLRCSPRSGDLSVYWYQQSLDQGLQFLIQYYNGEERAKGNILERFSAQQFPDLHSELNLSSLELGDSALYFCASSLTGVQNYGYTFGSGTRLTVV.

The count of this clone is one. V gene TRBV7-2 combines with J gene TRBJ2-7; no reliable D call. Between the trimmed V and J ends, which lost 5 bases and 5 bases, there was a span of 13 bases. The CDR3 runs to 13 residues. The germline CDR1 and CDR2 sequences are SGHTA and FQGNSA. This CDR3 reads CASSRGFPDEQYF. Written as DNA, the CDR3 is TGTGCCAGCAGCAGAGGCTTTCCCGACGAGCAGTACTTC.

The J gene is TRBJ2-3, the V gene TRBV6-1; D is perhaps TRBD1 (8 bases). V was trimmed by 4 bases and J by 15 bases, leaving 17 bases between them. This CDR3 region has 12 residues. Germline V gene data show CDR1 as MNHNS and CDR2 as SASEGT. CDR3 sequence (DNA): TGTGCCAGCAGTGGGGGGGGACAGGTCAAATATTTT. Protein sequence: CASSGGGQVKYF.

The chain has TRBV7-9 and TRBJ2-1; TRBD1 matches at 7 bases. The CDR3 runs to 15 residues. Per germline, CDR1 SEHNR and CDR2 FQNEAQ (reference sequence). With V trimmed by 4 bases and J by 7 bases, 10 bases remained unmatched. In DNA form, the CDR3 reads TGTGCCAGCAGCTCTTCGACAGGGCCGGGGAATGAGCAGTTCTTC. Protein sequence: CASSSSTGPGNEQFF.

The chain links TRBV27 to TRBJ2-7, with TRBD2 matching 10 bases. Germline trimming cut 3 bases from V and 2 bases from J; bases unmatched to any gene: 1. The CDR3 extends over 14 amino acids. The germline gives CDR1 MNHEY, CDR2 SMNVEV (reference sequence). The CDR3 region has the DNA TGTGCCAGCAGTTTTACTAGCGGGGCCTACGAGCAGTACTTC. Translating it yields CASSFTSGAYEQYF.

This clone came up once. The rearrangement links TRBV18 to TRBJ2-7; 8 bases fit TRBD1. V lost 2 bases, J lost 3 bases, and 3 bases stayed unmatched. The CDR3 covers 14 residues. From germline, CDR1 is KGHSH and CDR2 LQKENI. The CDR3 loop is CASSPGTGHYEQYF. The CDR3 region has the DNA TGTGCCAGCTCACCAGGGACAGGACACTACGAGCAGTACTTC.

This chain joins TRBV7-9 and TRBJ2-7; D is ambiguous. The CDR3 loop spans 12 amino acids. Germline V gives CDR1 SEHNR, CDR2 FQNEAQ (reference sequence). V lost 5 bases and J lost 3, with 8 bases in between. The CDR3 reads CASSPYSYEQYF. The CDR3 nucleotides are TGTGCCAGCAGCCCGTACAGCTACGAGCAGTACTTC.

This rearrangement joins TRBV30 to TRBJ1-1; possibly TRBD1 for D (5 bases). Between the trimmed V and J ends, which lost 3 bases and 0 bases, there was a span of 17 bases. The CDR3 contains 16 residues. Germline V lookup: CDR1 GTSNPN, CDR2 SVGIG (reference sequence). CDR3 protein: CAWREIQKGMNTEAFF. As DNA, the CDR3 is TGTGCCTGGAGAGAAATCCAGAAGGGGATGAACACTGAAGCTTTCTTT.

The chain recombines TRBV5-5 with TRBJ2-5; tentative D call: TRBD2 (7 bases). CDR1 SGHKS and CDR2 YYEKEE come from the germline V gene (reference sequence). This CDR3 is 15 amino acids long. The V and J ends lost 0 bases and 5 bases respectively, with 14 bases between them. CDR3: CASSLVGGAGETQYF. CDR3 bases: TGTGCCAGCAGCTTGGTTGGGGGGGCAGGTGAGACCCAGTACTTC.

This clone has just a few counts. The chain carries TRBV6-7 and TRBJ1-2; 10 nucleotides agree with TRBD1. TRBV6-7 is flagged as an ORF with uncertain function. The trim removed 5 bases at V and 5 bases at J, leaving 5 bases unmatched. This CDR3 has 14 amino acids. The DNA for the CDR3 is TGTGCCAGCAGTCACGGGACAGGGGAATATGGCTACACCTTC. Residues: CASSHGTGEYGYTF.

The chain uses TRBV7-8 and TRBJ2-2; a weak D match, TRBD2 (6 bases). V dropped 1 base and J dropped 2 bases, with 11 bases sitting between them. This CDR3 comprises 16 residues. Germline CDR1 reads SGHVS; CDR2 reads FQNEAQ. The CDR3 bases are TGTGCCAGCAGCTTAGGGGGAGGCTTAAACACCGGGGAGCTGTTTTTT. Protein product: CASSLGGGLNTGELFF.

By frequency in the sample, this clone is medium-sized. CDR3 coding DNA: TGTGCCAGCAGCCCCGCAGGAGGGGGCAGCCACTATGGCTACACCTTC. This encodes CASSPAGGGSHYGYTF. This sequence joins TRBV27 and TRBJ1-2; the match to TRBD1 covers 7 bases. V dropped 6 bases and J dropped 3; count of bases not matched to a gene: 13. The CDR3 consists of 16 residues. Germline V gene sequence: CDR1 MNHEY, CDR2 SMNVEV (reference sequence).

The rearrangement links TRBV28 to TRBJ2-7; D may be TRBD2 (6 bases). This CDR3 has 14 residues. The V and J ends lost 6 bases and 0 bases respectively, with 12 bases between them. CDR1 is MDHEN, CDR2 SYDVKM, per germline. Written as DNA, the CDR3 is TGTGCCAGCAGCAACGGGGGAGCCTCCTACGAGCAGTACTTC. It translates to CASSNGGASYEQYF.

V usage is TRBV7-6 and J usage is TRBJ1-1, with TRBD1 identical over 7 bases. V lost 5 bases to trimming and J lost 6 bases; unmatched junction nucleotides: 6. The CDR3 spans 13 residues. Germline CDR1 and CDR2: SGHVS and FNYEAQ. The CDR3 DNA follows: TGTGCCAGCAGCAAGGACAGGCTCTCTGAAGCTTTCTTT. Amino acid sequence: CASSKDRLSEAFF.

J is TRBJ1-2 and V is TRBV6-6; 7 nucleotides agree with TRBD1. CDR3 length equals 13 residues. The V gene's germline CDR1 is MNHNY and CDR2 SVGAGI (reference sequence). V lost 6 bases and J lost 4; bases outside the gene matches: 5. CDR3: CASSAGQRYGYTF. The CDR3 nucleotides read TGTGCCAGCAGCGCGGGACAGCGCTATGGCTACACCTTC.

The chain employs TRBV30 and TRBJ2-5; 8 bases fit TRBD1. Germline-derived CDR1 and CDR2 are GTSNPN and SVGIG (reference sequence). The length of the CDR3 is 12 residues. V lost 4 bases to trimming and J lost 5 bases; unmatched junction nucleotides: 3. DNA for the CDR3: TGTGCCTGGACGAGACAGGGGGAGACCCAGTACTTC. It yields the protein CAWTRQGETQYF.

The CDR3 DNA reads as TGTGCCAGCAGAGACTATAGCAATCAGCCCCAGCATTTT. Its protein is CASRDYSNQPQHF. The gene calls are TRBV6-1 and TRBJ1-5; unclear D gene. Per germline, CDR1 MNHNS and CDR2 SASEGT. This CDR3 is 13 amino acids long. With 6 bases removed from V and 0 bases from J, the gap between germline ends came to 6 bases.

This clone was recorded once. This chain connects TRBV7-2 to TRBJ1-4, with a possible D match to TRBD1 (5 bases). CDR1 is SGHTA and CDR2 is FQGNSA in the germline V gene. The V and J ends lost 1 base and 8 bases respectively, with 17 bases between them. The length of the CDR3 is 16 residues. CDR3 DNA: TGTGCCAGCAGCTTAGTCTCGGGACTCAGAGAGGAAAAACTGTTTTTT. Its translation is CASSLVSGLREEKLFF.

The V and J genes are TRBV7-9 and TRBJ2-2; 9 positions agree with TRBD1. This CDR3 contains 16 residues. Germline CDR1 SEHNR, CDR2 FQNEAQ (reference sequence). The junction had 8 bases not matched to a gene; V was cut back by 2 bases and J by 7 bases. Here the CDR3 DNA reads TGTGCCAGCAGCTTATGGGGACAGGGACTGGGCGGGGAGCTGTTTTTT. As protein: CASSLWGQGLGGELFF.

The chain is built from TRBV11-1 and TRBJ2-1, with D tentatively TRBD1 (5 bases). CDR1 is SGHAT and CDR2 is FQDESV in the germline V gene (reference sequence). The germline V and J ends were trimmed by 4 bases and 7 bases, with 14 bases remaining between them. This CDR3 has 14 amino acids. CDR3 sequence reads: CASSSRQIMNEQFF. The DNA of the CDR3 is TGTGCCAGCAGCTCTAGACAGATCATGAATGAGCAGTTCTTC.